This TCR beta chain originates from a study of CD8 T cells in Susac syndrome. Trimming cost V 6 bases and J 0 bases, with 15 bases left between them. This CDR3 region has 16 residues. RNA, at about 0.45 to 1 ug, was reverse transcribed with random hexamers. MiXCR, applied by TCRdb to the immunoSEQ multiplex PCR reads, yields one record per CDR3 protein. This table has about 140,000 distinct CDR3 sequences, approximately 95% appearing once. The authors carried out high-throughput sequencing of TCR beta. They applied it to CD8+ and CD4+ T cells obtained from blood. This TCR was sampled from a human donor with Susac syndrome. The chain links TRBV12-3 or TRBV12-4 to TRBJ1-5; perhaps TRBD1 as D (5 bases). The sample was CD4+ T cells from PBMCs. The CDR3 region has the DNA TGTGCCAGCAGCCCGCGGTGGGGGAATAGCAATCAGCCCCAGCATTTT. Translated: CASSPRWGNSNQPQHF.